Listed below are T cell receptor beta chains from one sample, sequenced in a study of T cell repertoires in cytomegalovirus infection. From the reads, TCRdb called clonotypes with MiXCR, one entry per CDR3 protein. The sample consists of roughly 140,000 distinct CDR3 sequences, less than 25% of them appearing once. Sequencing was done on a sample of PBMCs. The receptor set was obtained from a human donor in good health (CMV status not recorded). Some clones in this sample may be carry-over from other donors' samples. CDR3s include the opening cysteine and the closing phenylalanine or tryptophan. A D gene is named only where the DNA matches it firmly. Clone size, where shown, is once, few, many, or a class for clones that have expanded.

v_gene	j_gene	d_gene	abundance	CDR3aa	CDR3nt
TRBV27	TRBJ1-4	NA	few	CASSKYGIQSTNEKLFF	TGTGCCAGCAGTAAATACGGGATTCAATCAACTAATGAAAAACTGTTTTTT
TRBV19	TRBJ2-1	TRBD2	NA	CASSIGLAGGRNEQFF	TGTGCCAGTAGTATCGGGCTAGCGGGAGGGCGAAATGAGCAGTTCTTC
TRBV20-1	TRBJ2-1	TRBD1	NA	CSWGDRAEQFF	TGCTCCTGGGGGGACAGGGCAGAGCAGTTCTTC
TRBV27	TRBJ1-1	NA	once	CASGGNTEAFF	TGTGCCAGCGGGGGGAACACTGAAGCTTTCTTT
TRBV7-9	TRBJ2-7	NA	NA	CASTERQYF	TGTGCCAGCACCGAAAGGCAGTACTTC
TRBV11-2	TRBJ1-2	TRBD1	NA	CASSSRGPYGYTF	TGTGCCAGCAGCTCGAGGGGGCCCTATGGCTACACCTTC
TRBV28	TRBJ2-3	NA	once	CASTSPGPYTQYF	TGTGCCAGCACCTCCCCCGGGCCTTATACGCAGTATTTT
TRBV29-1	TRBJ2-5	TRBD2	few	CSVAGGARETQYF	TGCAGCGTTGCGGGGGGGGCGAGGGAGACCCAGTACTTC
TRBV7-3	TRBJ1-1	TRBD1	many	CASSPGQANTEAFF	TGTGCCAGCAGCCCCGGACAGGCGAACACTGAAGCTTTCTTT
TRBV10-3	TRBJ2-1	NA	NA	CAIKGTDNNEQFF	TGTGCCATCAAAGGGACCGATAACAATGAGCAGTTCTTC
TRBV7-3	TRBJ1-4	NA	medium-sized	CASKMAGNEKLFF	TGTGCCAGCAAAATGGCGGGAAATGAAAAACTGTTTTTT
TRBV7-2	TRBJ1-4	NA	few	CASGRGGKLFF	TGTGCCAGCGGAAGAGGGGGGAAACTGTTTTTT
TRBV7-6	TRBJ2-7	NA	many	CASSLGGSGEQYF	TGTGCCAGCAGCTTAGGAGGGTCGGGTGAGCAGTACTTC
TRBV6-8	TRBJ2-1	NA	NA	CASSHGSSYNEQFF	TGTGCCAGCAGCCACGGAAGCTCCTACAATGAGCAGTTCTTC
TRBV6-1	TRBJ2-2	TRBD2	NA	CASNPGLAVGELFF	TGTGCCAGTAATCCGGGACTAGCGGTCGGGGAGCTGTTTTTT
TRBV28	TRBJ2-7	NA	NA	CASRNPAGRYEQYF	TGTGCCAGCAGAAACCCCGCAGGGAGGTACGAGCAGTACTTC
TRBV7-8	TRBJ1-4	NA	many	CASSLDMGVLFF	TGTGCCAGCAGCTTAGATATGGGCGTACTGTTTTTT
TRBV7-8	TRBJ2-7	NA	many	CASSPTSFTYEQYF	TGTGCCAGCAGCCCAACCTCCTTTACCTACGAGCAGTACTTC
TRBV7-2	TRBJ2-1	NA	many	CASSLTGAGDNEQFF	TGTGCCAGCAGCTTAACGGGGGCCGGGGACAATGAGCAGTTCTTC
TRBV6-2/TRBV6-3	TRBJ2-2	TRBD2	few	CASSYPPTSGNTGELFF	TGTGCCAGCAGTTACCCCCCTACTAGCGGGAACACCGGGGAGCTGTTTTTT
TRBV7-9	TRBJ2-7	TRBD1	many	CASSLGGQGGEQYF	TGTGCCAGCAGCTTAGGTGGACAGGGAGGCGAGCAGTACTTC
TRBV11-2	TRBJ2-7	NA	NA	CASSLVPCEGQYF	TGTGCCAGCAGCTTAGTACCTTGTGAGGGGCAGTACTTC
TRBV20-1	TRBJ2-2	NA	NA	CSARADLVGAGELFF	TGCAGTGCTAGAGCGGACCTAGTCGGAGCGGGGGAGCTGTTTTTT
TRBV12-3/TRBV12-4	TRBJ1-5	NA	NA	CASSLSGTSNQPQHF	TGTGCCAGCAGTTTATCGGGGACTAGCAATCAGCCCCAGCATTTT
TRBV12-5	TRBJ2-2	TRBD2	once	CASGLAAGGNTGELFF	TGTGCTAGTGGTTTGGCAGCGGGGGGAAACACCGGGGAGCTGTTTTTT
TRBV7-9	TRBJ2-1	NA	many	CASSGDHNEQFF	TGTGCCAGCAGCGGGGACCACAATGAGCAGTTCTTC
TRBV18	TRBJ2-1	NA	once	CASSRCRDTHNEQFF	TGTGCCAGCTCACGGTGCCGGGACACCCACAATGAGCAGTTCTTC
TRBV29-1	TRBJ2-7	NA	few	CSVEPDGSYEQYF	TGCAGCGTTGAACCGGACGGGTCCTACGAGCAGTACTTC
TRBV7-9	TRBJ1-3	NA	NA	CASSLVEGSGNTIYF	TGTGCCAGCAGCTTAGTAGAAGGGTCAGGAAACACCATATATTTT
TRBV6-1	TRBJ2-2	TRBD1	NA	CASSAGQGYTGELFF	TGTGCCAGCAGTGCCGGACAGGGATACACCGGGGAGCTGTTTTTT
TRBV20-1	TRBJ2-7	NA	few	CSAREASSHEQYF	TGCAGTGCTAGAGAGGCTAGCAGCCACGAGCAGTACTTC
TRBV7-9	TRBJ2-7	NA	NA	CASSLGWGLGEQYF	TGTGCCAGCAGCTTAGGTTGGGGGCTGGGCGAGCAGTACTTC
TRBV15	TRBJ2-7	NA	many	CATSREAGGYEQYF	TGTGCCACCAGCAGAGAGGCCGGCGGTTACGAGCAGTACTTC
TRBV28	TRBJ2-7	TRBD2	few	CASSLAGKGEQYF	TGTGCCAGCAGCTTAGCGGGAAAGGGCGAGCAGTACTTC
TRBV15	TRBJ2-5	NA	NA	CATSSRPWETQYF	TGTGCCACCAGCAGCCGACCTTGGGAGACCCAGTACTTC
TRBV5-1	TRBJ2-3	NA	NA	CASSWHETTDTQYF	TGCGCCAGCAGCTGGCATGAGACCACAGATACGCAGTATTTT